This T cell receptor (beta chain) was identified during a study of blood T cell repertoires in COVID-19 (dated by TCRdb to the early 2020s). About the study as a whole: Samples covering the acute and convalescent phases of COVID-19 were provided by collaborators in the United States, Italy and Spain. The sample metadata nearly always contained a de-identified subject ID, COVID-19 status, age in years and sex. The material from the prospective study consisted of cDNA or gDNA derived from T cells, B-cell-depleted T cells, or PBMCs. Samples came from the ongoing ImmuneRACE study (first 160 participants) plus 1,254 subjects from 6 global collaborators. A freely available public database, intended as a resource for researchers studying the immune response to SARS-CoV-2, is where the repertoires were released. Subjects who had been exposed to COVID-19, were actively infected with it, or had recovered from it provided the deeply sampled blood TCRbeta repertoires that made up the dataset. HLA class I and class II types, where available, came from metadata supplied by the sample provider rather than from assay-based typing. Paper-wide results and their limitations: The quantity of clinical and demographic metadata differed by source and by participant and was supplied without curation.

Concerning this clone: Its recognized antigen is unknown. No per-base quality is available; no much larger clone lies one base away.

CDR1 and CDR2 were assigned from the germline V gene as SGHRS and YFSETQ. Germline trimming amounts to 4 bases on V and 5 bases on J, with 3 as the count of junction bases outside the gene matches. From its cysteine to its phenylalanine, the CDR3 spans 12 amino acids. Left in the record is the CDR3 DNA by itself, 36 bases read in frame from the first base. The immunoSEQ Assay, a bias-controlled multiplex PCR, was used to amplify TCRbeta CDR3 regions from genomic DNA. On the authors' methods: The number of nucleated cells in each sample was estimated from the amplification of reference gene primers within the assay. To quantify the absolute abundance of each unique TCRbeta CDR3 rearrangement, sequence reads were collapsed and filtered. For each sample, productive Simpson clonality was calculated by taking the square root of Simpson's diversity index across productive rearrangements. What TCRdb holds here is the immuneACCESS table cut down to in-frame rearrangements. Part of the clones is not present; checked against another copy, under half of the missing clones reflect an unresolved V gene, and the others are unexplained. The V and J calls and clone size are taken from that table; D and trimming were inferred from the DNA. The sample table records approximately 82,000 clones; approximately 78% of these occur just once. The leading ten clones occupy approximately 13% of the sample.

The collaborating institutions used their own protocols to collect whole blood in K2EDTA tubes. For TCRbeta analysis, collaborators shipped samples in one of three forms: frozen whole blood, isolated PBMCs, or DNA extracted from either of those sample types. The sequence came from a human donor in a cohort sampled during active COVID-19. This sequence uses TRBV5-1 and TRBJ2-7, and 7 bases in between align with TRBD1. The sequencing sample was made of peripheral blood. CDR3 loop: CASSSGQDEQYF. DNA sequence: TGCGCCAGCAGCAGCGGACAGGACGAGCAGTACTTC.